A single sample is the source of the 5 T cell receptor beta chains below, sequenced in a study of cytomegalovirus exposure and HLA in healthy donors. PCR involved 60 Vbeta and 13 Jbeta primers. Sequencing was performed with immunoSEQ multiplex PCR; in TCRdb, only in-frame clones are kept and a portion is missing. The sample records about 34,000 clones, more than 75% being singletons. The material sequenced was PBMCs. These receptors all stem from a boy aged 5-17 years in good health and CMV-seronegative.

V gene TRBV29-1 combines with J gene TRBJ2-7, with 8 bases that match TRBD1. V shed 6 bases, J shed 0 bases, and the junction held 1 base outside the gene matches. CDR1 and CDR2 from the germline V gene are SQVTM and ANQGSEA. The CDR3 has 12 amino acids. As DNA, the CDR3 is TGCAGCGTGGGACAGGTCTCCTACGAGCAGTACTTC. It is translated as CSVGQVSYEQYF.

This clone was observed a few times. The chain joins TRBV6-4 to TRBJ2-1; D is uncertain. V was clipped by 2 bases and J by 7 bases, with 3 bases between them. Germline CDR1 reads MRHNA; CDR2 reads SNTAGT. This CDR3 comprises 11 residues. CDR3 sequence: CASSDLNEQFF. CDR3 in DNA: TGTGCCAGCAGTGACCTAAATGAGCAGTTCTTC.

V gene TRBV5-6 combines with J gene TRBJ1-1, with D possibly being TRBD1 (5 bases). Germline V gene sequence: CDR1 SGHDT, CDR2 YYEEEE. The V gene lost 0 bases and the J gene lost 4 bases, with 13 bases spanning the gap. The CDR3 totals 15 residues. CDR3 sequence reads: CASSLVLRESTEAFF. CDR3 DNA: TGTGCCAGCAGCTTGGTACTCAGGGAATCCACTGAAGCTTTCTTT.

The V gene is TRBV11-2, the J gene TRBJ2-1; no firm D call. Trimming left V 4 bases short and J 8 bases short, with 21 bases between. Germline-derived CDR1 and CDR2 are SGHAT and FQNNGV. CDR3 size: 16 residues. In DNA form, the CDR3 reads TGTGCCAGCAGCTCAACTCTAGTTTCCCCCCCTGATGAGCAGTTCTTC. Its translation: CASSSTLVSPPDEQFF. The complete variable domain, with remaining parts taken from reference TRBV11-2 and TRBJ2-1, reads EAGVAQSPRYKIIEKRQSVAFWCNPISGHATLYWYQQILGQGPKLLIQFQNNGVVDDSQLPKDRFSAERLKGVDSTLKIQPAKLEDSAVYLCASSSTLVSPPDEQFFGPGTRLTVL.

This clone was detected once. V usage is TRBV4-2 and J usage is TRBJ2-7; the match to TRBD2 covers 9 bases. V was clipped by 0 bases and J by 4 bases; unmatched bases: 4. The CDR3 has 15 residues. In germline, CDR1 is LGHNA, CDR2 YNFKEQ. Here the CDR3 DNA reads TGTGCCAGCAGCCAAGAATCAAGCGGGGGGTACGAGCAGTACTTC. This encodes CASSQESSGGYEQYF.